Listed below are T cell receptor beta chains from one sample, sequenced in a study of a mutant IDH1 vaccine in newly diagnosed glioma. Sequenced by immunoSEQ multiplex PCR; TCRdb stores in-frame clones only, minus some. The data show around 26,000 clones, with 93% seen just once and approximately 1.3% held by the top ten. The starting material was PBMCs, obtained from a glioma patient treated with radiotherapy, temozolomide or both. The source of these receptors is a man aged 40-50 years with glioma. Each CDR3 is given with its conserved first and last residue. Fields, in order: clone size, V gene, J gene, D gene, CDR3 protein, CDR3 DNA. D genes are given only for firm matches. Clone sizes are given selectively: once, few, many, or a class where the clone is expanded.

size: .
V: TRBV19
J: TRBJ2-1
D: TRBD1
CDR3: CATTELTGTGYNEQFF
DNA: TGTGCCACCACCGAACTTACCGGGACAGGGTACAATGAGCAGTTCTTC

size: .
V: TRBV7-9
J: TRBJ1-2
D: .
CDR3: CASSLPKDPPSTYGYTF
DNA: TGTGCCAGCAGCCTACCTAAGGATCCCCCTAGCACTTATGGCTACACCTTC

size: few
V: TRBV7-8
J: TRBJ2-5
D: TRBD2
CDR3: CASSSGLGGSQETQYF
DNA: TGTGCCAGCAGCTCCGGACTAGGTGGTAGCCAAGAGACCCAGTACTTC

size: .
V: TRBV5-4
J: TRBJ2-5
D: .
CDR3: CASSLVGSDQETQYF
DNA: TGTGCCAGCAGCTTGGTCGGCTCCGATCAAGAGACCCAGTACTTC

size: .
V: TRBV7-3
J: TRBJ2-5
D: .
CDR3: CASSLGAGGGETQYF
DNA: TGTGCCAGCAGCTTAGGGGCAGGGGGGGGAGAGACCCAGTACTTC

size: .
V: TRBV19
J: TRBJ1-1
D: .
CDR3: CASSKSGVSTEAFF
DNA: TGTGCCAGTAGTAAATCAGGGGTTTCCACTGAAGCTTTCTTT

size: once
V: TRBV11-3
J: TRBJ1-1
D: .
CDR3: CASSLGGNTEAFF
DNA: TGTGCCAGCAGCTTAGGTGGGAACACTGAAGCTTTCTTT

size: .
V: TRBV5-8
J: TRBJ1-5
D: .
CDR3: CASSRPGPQHF
DNA: TGTGCCAGCAGCCGCCCGGGGCCCCAGCATTTT

size: .
V: TRBV10-1
J: TRBJ2-7
D: TRBD1
CDR3: CASSGQDRGRREQYF
DNA: TGCGCCAGCAGTGGACAGGACAGGGGACGTCGCGAGCAGTACTTC

size: .
V: TRBV9
J: TRBJ2-3
D: TRBD2
CDR3: CASSPRTSGRSTDTQYF
DNA: TGTGCCAGCAGCCCCCGGACTAGCGGGAGGTCCACAGATACGCAGTATTTT

size: .
V: TRBV4-1
J: TRBJ1-1
D: .
CDR3: CASSYRAPPGTEAFF
DNA: TGCGCCAGCAGCTATCGGGCCCCGCCTGGCACTGAAGCTTTCTTT

size: once
V: TRBV27
J: TRBJ2-7
D: .
CDR3: CASSFSGRLEQYF
DNA: TGTGCCAGCAGTTTCTCGGGACGCCTCGAGCAGTACTTC

size: .
V: TRBV5-1
J: TRBJ2-3
D: .
CDR3: CASSPVGDTQYF
DNA: TGCGCCAGCAGCCCGGTAGGGGATACGCAGTATTTT

size: .
V: TRBV5-1
J: TRBJ2-7
D: .
CDR3: CASSLGVPQGTYEQYF
DNA: TGCGCCAGCAGCTTGGGGGTACCACAGGGAACCTACGAGCAGTACTTC

size: .
V: TRBV5-1
J: TRBJ2-2
D: .
CDR3: CASSFPSGLELFF
DNA: TGCGCCAGCAGCTTCCCTTCAGGGTTGGAGCTGTTTTTT

size: .
V: TRBV7-2
J: TRBJ2-5
D: TRBD2
CDR3: CASSPRASGQETQYF
DNA: TGTGCCAGCAGCCCCCGGGCTAGCGGCCAAGAGACCCAGTACTTC

size: .
V: TRBV5-6
J: TRBJ2-7
D: .
CDR3: CASSLRQGGSEQYF
DNA: TGTGCCAGCAGCTTAAGGCAGGGGGGGAGCGAGCAGTACTTC

size: .
V: TRBV13
J: TRBJ2-5
D: .
CDR3: CASSTGETQYF
DNA: TGTGCCAGCTCGACGGGGGAGACCCAGTACTTC

size: .
V: TRBV7-2
J: TRBJ1-2
D: .
CDR3: CASSLVGDDYGYTF
DNA: TGTGCCAGCAGCTTAGTTGGGGACGACTATGGCTACACCTTC

size: once
V: TRBV5-4
J: TRBJ2-3
D: .
CDR3: CASSLGQLPAADTQYF
DNA: TGTGCCAGCAGCTTGGGACAGCTACCCGCCGCAGATACGCAGTATTTT

size: .
V: TRBV15
J: TRBJ2-7
D: .
CDR3: CATSRDLLYEQYF
DNA: TGTGCCACCAGCAGAGATCTCCTCTACGAGCAGTACTTC

size: .
V: TRBV29-1
J: TRBJ1-1
D: TRBD1
CDR3: CSVEDGTGRTAFF
DNA: TGCAGCGTTGAAGATGGGACAGGGAGAACAGCTTTCTTT

size: .
V: TRBV6-6
J: TRBJ1-2
D: TRBD1
CDR3: CASRPRTGNYGYTF
DNA: TGTGCCAGCAGGCCCAGGACAGGAAACTATGGCTACACCTTC

size: .
V: TRBV5-1
J: TRBJ1-1
D: .
CDR3: CASSQRGNTEAFF
DNA: TGCGCCAGCAGCCAGAGGGGGAACACTGAAGCTTTCTTT

size: .
V: TRBV27
J: TRBJ2-7
D: .
CDR3: CASSTDEVGFYEQYF
DNA: TGTGCCAGCAGCACCGACGAGGTCGGGTTCTACGAGCAGTACTTC

size: .
V: TRBV7-8
J: TRBJ2-7
D: TRBD2
CDR3: CASSHRLAGAPSYEQYF
DNA: TGTGCCAGCAGCCACCGACTAGCGGGGGCCCCCTCCTACGAGCAGTACTTC

size: once
V: TRBV6-1
J: TRBJ1-3
D: .
CDR3: CASSVKSGPASGNTIYF
DNA: TGTGCCAGCAGTGTAAAATCCGGTCCCGCGTCTGGAAACACCATATATTTT

size: few
V: TRBV10-3
J: TRBJ1-2
D: .
CDR3: CAISEDAGGFNYGYTF
DNA: TGTGCCATCAGTGAGGATGCAGGAGGGTTCAACTATGGCTACACCTTC

size: .
V: TRBV9
J: TRBJ2-1
D: TRBD2
CDR3: CASSAILAPIYNEQFF
DNA: TGTGCCAGCAGCGCCATACTAGCGCCCATATACAATGAGCAGTTCTTC

size: .
V: TRBV7-9
J: TRBJ2-2
D: .
CDR3: CASSGSLGTAGSGELFF
DNA: TGTGCCAGCAGCGGCAGCCTCGGGACAGCGGGATCCGGGGAGCTGTTTTTT

size: once
V: TRBV27
J: TRBJ2-2
D: .
CDR3: CASSLLQVGNTGELFF
DNA: TGTGCCAGCAGTTTACTGCAGGTCGGGAACACCGGGGAGCTGTTTTTT

size: .
V: TRBV7-9
J: TRBJ1-5
D: .
CDR3: CASGRGENSLQPQHF
DNA: TGTGCCAGCGGACGGGGAGAAAACTCTCTTCAGCCCCAGCATTTT

size: .
V: TRBV29-1
J: TRBJ1-2
D: .
CDR3: CSVKQGGFGYGYTF
DNA: TGCAGCGTTAAACAGGGAGGTTTTGGCTATGGCTACACCTTC

size: .
V: TRBV19
J: TRBJ1-1
D: TRBD1
CDR3: CASSPTGSEAFF
DNA: TGTGCCAGTAGTCCGACAGGGAGTGAAGCTTTCTTT

size: .
V: TRBV12-5
J: TRBJ2-2
D: TRBD1
CDR3: CASGSWTGKNTGELFF
DNA: TGTGCTAGTGGTTCTTGGACAGGGAAGAACACCGGGGAGCTGTTTTTT

size: .
V: TRBV10-1
J: TRBJ1-2
D: .
CDR3: CASSELGGLGGYTF
DNA: TGCGCCAGCAGTGAGTTGGGTGGCCTGGGGGGCTACACCTTC

size: .
V: TRBV7-8
J: TRBJ2-5
D: TRBD2
CDR3: CASSLAGLAGVYGQETQYF
DNA: TGTGCCAGCAGCTTAGCGGGACTAGCGGGAGTTTATGGGCAAGAGACCCAGTACTTC

size: .
V: TRBV13
J: TRBJ2-3
D: TRBD2
CDR3: CASSSWTSGSPTDTQYF
DNA: TGTGCCAGCAGCTCATGGACTAGCGGGAGCCCGACAGATACGCAGTATTTT

size: .
V: TRBV4-2
J: TRBJ1-6
D: .
CDR3: CASSQVEQDSSPLHF
DNA: TGTGCCAGCAGCCAAGTTGAACAGGACTCTTCACCCCTCCACTTT

size: .
V: TRBV7-3
J: TRBJ2-7
D: .
CDR3: CASSPGGGHEQYF
DNA: TGTGCCAGCAGCCCAGGCGGGGGCCACGAGCAGTACTTC